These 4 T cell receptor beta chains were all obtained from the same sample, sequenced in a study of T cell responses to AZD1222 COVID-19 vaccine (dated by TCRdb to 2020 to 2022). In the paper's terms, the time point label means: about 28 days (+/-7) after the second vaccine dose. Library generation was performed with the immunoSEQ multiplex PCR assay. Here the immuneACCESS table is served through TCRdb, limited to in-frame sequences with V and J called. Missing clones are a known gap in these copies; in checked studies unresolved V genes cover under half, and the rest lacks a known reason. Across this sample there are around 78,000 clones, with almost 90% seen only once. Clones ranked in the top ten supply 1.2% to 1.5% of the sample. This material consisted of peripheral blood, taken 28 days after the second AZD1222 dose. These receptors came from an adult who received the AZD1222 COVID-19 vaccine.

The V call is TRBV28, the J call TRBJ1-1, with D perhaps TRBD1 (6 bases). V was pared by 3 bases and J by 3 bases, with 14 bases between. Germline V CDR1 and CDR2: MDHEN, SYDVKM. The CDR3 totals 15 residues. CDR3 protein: CASSFSGGWDTEAFF. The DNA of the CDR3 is TGTGCCAGCAGTTTTTCGGGGGGCTGGGACACTGAAGCTTTCTTT.

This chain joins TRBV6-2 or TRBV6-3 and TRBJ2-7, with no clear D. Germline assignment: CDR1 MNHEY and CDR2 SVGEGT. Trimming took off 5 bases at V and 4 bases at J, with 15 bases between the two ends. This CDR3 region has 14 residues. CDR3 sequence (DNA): TGTGCCAGCAGTGGTAGGACCACTCCGTACGAGCAGTACTTC. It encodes CASSGRTTPYEQYF.

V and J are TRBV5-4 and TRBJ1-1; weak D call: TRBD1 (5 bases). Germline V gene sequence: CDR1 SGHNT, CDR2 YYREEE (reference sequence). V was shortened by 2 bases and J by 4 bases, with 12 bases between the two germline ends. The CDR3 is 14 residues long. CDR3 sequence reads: CASSLEGQVTEAFF. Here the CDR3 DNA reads TGTGCCAGCAGCTTAGAGGGGCAGGTCACTGAAGCTTTCTTT.

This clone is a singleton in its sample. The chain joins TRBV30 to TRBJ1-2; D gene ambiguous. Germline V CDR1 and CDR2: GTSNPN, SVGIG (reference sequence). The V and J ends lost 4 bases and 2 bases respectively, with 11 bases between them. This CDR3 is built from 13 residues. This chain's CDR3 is CAWTWTENYGYTF. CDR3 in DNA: TGTGCCTGGACCTGGACCGAGAACTATGGCTACACCTTC.